The rows below give T cell receptor beta chains drawn from one sample of a study of vaccination and CD4 T cells after COVID-19. Their target antigens are unknown. TCRdb independently ran MiXCR on the PCR reads; one entry per CDR3 protein. The table has 9,500 to 10,000 distinct CDR3 sequences, around half seen once. Sequences were obtained from CD4+ T cells from blood, cultured in vitro. Receptor source: a human donor who had recovered from COVID-19. Each CDR3 is given with its conserved first and last residue. The D gene is left open where the match is weak. Clone size appears in some rows only: once, few, many, or a class for an expanded clone.

TGTGCCAGCAGCTCGACAGGGCGCGACTATGGCTACACCTTC	CASSSTGRDYGYTF	TRBV7-9	few	TRBD1	TRBJ1-2
TGCGCCAGCAGCTTGGACGGCACGGGGGGGCAGGATAGCATTCAGTACTTC	CASSLDGTGGQDSIQYF	TRBV5-1	once	TRBD2	TRBJ2-4
TGTGCCAGCAGTGATGTCGACAGGAGCTATGGCTACACCTTC	CASSDVDRSYGYTF	TRBV6-1	few	NA	TRBJ1-2
TGCAGTGCCCCACCGGGACAGGGGGCCGGCGAGCAGTACTTC	CSAPPGQGAGEQYF	TRBV20-1	NA	TRBD1	TRBJ2-7
TGTGCCAGCAGCCGGGACGATCGGAACACTGAAGCTTTCTTT	CASSRDDRNTEAFF	TRBV11-2	NA	NA	TRBJ1-1
TGTGCCAGCAGGAGACAGGGGAACACTGAAGCTTTCTTT	CASRRQGNTEAFF	TRBV6-2/TRBV6-3	NA	TRBD1	TRBJ1-1
TGTGCCACTAGGGTAGGGCGATGGACTACTCATGGCTACACCTTC	CATRVGRWTTHGYTF	TRBV6-2/TRBV6-3	NA	NA	TRBJ1-2
TGCGCCAGCAGGACTAGCGGGGGCACAGATACGCAGTATTTT	CASRTSGGTDTQYF	TRBV10-2	NA	TRBD2	TRBJ2-3
TGTGCCAGCAGTGTACAGGGGGCTTATGGCTACACCTTC	CASSVQGAYGYTF	TRBV27	NA	TRBD1	TRBJ1-2
TGCAGTGCTAGAGATCCCTGGGCCTCGGTGGGTAATGAGCAGTTCTTC	CSARDPWASVGNEQFF	TRBV20-1	once	NA	TRBJ2-1
TGTGCCACCCGCCGAGCGGGGGCCCCCTACAGCTCCTACAATGAGCAGTTCTTC	CATRRAGAPYSSYNEQFF	TRBV6-1	NA	TRBD2	TRBJ2-1
TGCGCCAGCAGCCAAGTCAATTTTATCGGGGGTTCCTACGAGCAGTACTTC	CASSQVNFIGGSYEQYF	TRBV4-1	NA	NA	TRBJ2-7
TGTGCCAGCAGTGATTTGGGGGCCAGGGACACTGAAGCTTTCTTT	CASSDLGARDTEAFF	TRBV25-1	NA	NA	TRBJ1-1
TGTGCCTGGAGTGTACGGGGCAGGGGGTCTACTGAAGCTTTCTTT	CAWSVRGRGSTEAFF	TRBV30	NA	TRBD1	TRBJ1-1
TGTGCCAGCAGTTACTTGCCGGGCTTCAACTATGGCTACACCTTC	CASSYLPGFNYGYTF	TRBV6-5	few	NA	TRBJ1-2
TGTGCCAGCAGCTTAGCACAGGGGTACTTCGGAGGGGACACTGAAGCTTTCTTT	CASSLAQGYFGGDTEAFF	TRBV11-3	few	TRBD1	TRBJ1-1
TGTGCCAGCAGCTTAGCAATGAGTGGCTACACCTTC	CASSLAMSGYTF	TRBV7-2	few	NA	TRBJ1-2
TGTGCCAGCAGTACCCGTTGGACGAGTGGAAACACCATATATTTT	CASSTRWTSGNTIYF	TRBV28	NA	NA	TRBJ1-3
TGTGCCAGCAGTTTAGCCCGACTAGTAACAGATACGCAGTATTTT	CASSLARLVTDTQYF	TRBV12-3/TRBV12-4	NA	NA	TRBJ2-3
TGTGCCAGCAGCTTCAAAAAAGGGACAGCCTCCTACGAGCAGTACTTC	CASSFKKGTASYEQYF	TRBV5-5	NA	TRBD1	TRBJ2-7
TGTGCCAGCAGCTCAACAGAGCACCAAGAGACCCAGTACTTC	CASSSTEHQETQYF	TRBV7-9	NA	NA	TRBJ2-5
TGCGGTGCCCCCTGGCAGACCTATGGCTACACCTTC	CGAPWQTYGYTF	TRBV20-1	NA	NA	TRBJ1-2
TGTGCCAGCAGTGAAGAGATAATAGCCTTCACAGATACGCAGTATTTT	CASSEEIIAFTDTQYF	TRBV6-1	NA	NA	TRBJ2-3
TGCAGCGGTGGTGATTACACTGAAGCTTTCTTT	CSGGDYTEAFF	TRBV29-1	NA	NA	TRBJ1-1
TGTGCCAGCAGCGAGCGGGGGCCTAACTCCTACAATGAGCAGTTCTTC	CASSERGPNSYNEQFF	TRBV9	NA	TRBD2	TRBJ2-1
TGTGCCAGCAGCTTAGAAGGCCAGGGGGCATGGATTTCTGAAGCTTTCTTT	CASSLEGQGAWISEAFF	TRBV11-2	NA	TRBD1	TRBJ1-1
TGTGCCAGCAGCGTTAGATGGGTGGCCCCCCCAGATACGCAGTATTTT	CASSVRWVAPPDTQYF	TRBV7-2	NA	NA	TRBJ2-3
TGTGCCAGCAGCTTAGCAACAGGGACCACCCTTTCACCCCTCCACTTT	CASSLATGTTLSPLHF	TRBV7-2	NA	NA	TRBJ1-6
TGTGCCAGCAGTGAAGATCTTAGCCGGGGACTGTACGAGCAGTACTTC	CASSEDLSRGLYEQYF	TRBV2	NA	NA	TRBJ2-7
TGCAGTGCAAGAGGTGGGGGGGATCAGCCCCAGCATTTT	CSARGGGDQPQHF	TRBV20-1	NA	NA	TRBJ1-5
TGTGCCAGCAGCCAGGCTGGGGCCAACGTCCTGACTTTC	CASSQAGANVLTF	TRBV14	NA	NA	TRBJ2-6
TGTGCCAGCCGGGACAGCAATCAGCCCCAGCATTTT	CASRDSNQPQHF	TRBV2	NA	NA	TRBJ1-5
TGTGCCAGCAGTTACTCGACAATAGATCTTGAAGCTTTCTTT	CASSYSTIDLEAFF	TRBV6-5	NA	NA	TRBJ1-1
TGTGCCTGGGGAAGTGGACTAGCGGGGATAGATACGCAGTATTTT	CAWGSGLAGIDTQYF	TRBV30	few	TRBD2	TRBJ2-3
TGTGCCAGCAGCTCCCAAGAGACCCAGTACTTC	CASSSQETQYF	TRBV7-6	few	NA	TRBJ2-5
TGTGCCAGCAGCTTAGAGACAGGGTTGAACACTGAAGCTTTCTTT	CASSLETGLNTEAFF	TRBV7-9	NA	TRBD1	TRBJ1-1
TGCAGTGCTAGCGGGGATATCCTCTACGAGCAGTACTTC	CSASGDILYEQYF	TRBV20-1	NA	NA	TRBJ2-7
TGTGCCAGCAGTTTGGGTAGCTCCTACAATGAGCAGTTCTTC	CASSLGSSYNEQFF	TRBV6-5	NA	NA	TRBJ2-1
TGCGCCAGCAGCCAAGAGGCCCCCCAGGGGGCCCCCTACGAGCAGTACTTC	CASSQEAPQGAPYEQYF	TRBV4-3	once	TRBD1	TRBJ2-7
TGCGCCAGCAGTCGGGACCCGGGACAGGCGGCCGGGGAGCTGTTTTTT	CASSRDPGQAAGELFF	TRBV4-3	NA	TRBD1	TRBJ2-2
TGTGCCTGGAGGTGGTTCAGCAAGGGCGCCGGGGAGCTGTTTTTT	CAWRWFSKGAGELFF	TRBV30	NA	NA	TRBJ2-2
TGTGCCAGCAGTTACTTGGACACCACAGATACGCAGTATTTT	CASSYLDTTDTQYF	TRBV6-2/TRBV6-3	NA	NA	TRBJ2-3
TGTGCCAGCTCCATCCCTGGAAACACCATATATTTT	CASSIPGNTIYF	TRBV18	NA	NA	TRBJ1-3
TGTGCCAGCCGTAGCGAACTGCTCCTCGCTGAGCAGTTCTTC	CASRSELLLAEQFF	TRBV6-2/TRBV6-3	NA	NA	TRBJ2-1
TGCAGTGCTAGAGATGGAGGGGCAGATACGCAGTATTTT	CSARDGGADTQYF	TRBV20-1	few	NA	TRBJ2-3
TGTGCCTCGATGTGGCAGGGGATCTCTAACTATGGCCACACCTTC	CASMWQGISNYGHTF	TRBV30	NA	NA	TRBJ1-2
TGTGCCAGTAGTATAGAAAGCAATCAGCCCCAGCATTTT	CASSIESNQPQHF	TRBV19	NA	NA	TRBJ1-5